This entry is about one T cell receptor (beta chain). This specimen comes from a study of blood T cell repertoires in COVID-19. At the level of the study: Spain, Italy and the United States supplied samples that represented acute and convalescent COVID-19.

Germline CDR1 LNHDA, CDR2 SQIVND (reference sequence). This CDR3 spans 14 amino acids. V lost 0 bases to trimming and J lost 7 bases, with 12 bases between them. Method: immunoSEQ multiplex PCR; TCRdb's copy keeps in-frame clones and lacks some. Among about 94,000 clones, roughly 78% were seen once, and the ten largest hold roughly a fifth. Sequenced material: peripheral blood. This chain links TRBV19 with TRBJ1-2; D possibly corresponds to TRBD1 (5 bases). The sequence came from a woman aged 80 or older with acute or convalescent COVID-19. The CDR3 DNA follows: TGTGCCAGTAGTATAGATTACAGGATATCTGGCTACACCTTC. Its protein is CASSIDYRISGYTF. Full variable domain (remainder filled in from reference TRBV19 and TRBJ1-2): DGGITQSPKYLFRKEGQNVTLSCEQNLNHDAMYWYRQDPGQGLRLIYYSQIVNDFQKGDIAEGYSVSREKKESFPLTVTSAQKNPTAFYLCASSIDYRISGYTFGSGTRLTVV.